This T cell receptor (beta chain) was recorded in a study of a mutant IDH1 vaccine in newly diagnosed glioma. Time point noted: baseline, week 1 (first vaccination visit). The treatment was: pre-vaccination baseline after standard-of-care therapy. Libraries were prepared by immunoSEQ multiplex PCR; TCRdb keeps only in-frame clonotypes and omits some of them. This sample has around 50,000 clones, with roughly 85% found just once. Germline-derived CDR1 and CDR2 are ENHRY and SYGVKD. This CDR3 contains 19 residues. The ends lost 3 bases at V and 0 bases at J; junction bases unmatched: 10. The V call is TRBV10-3, the J call TRBJ2-4; TRBD2 matches at 11 bases. Sequenced here: PBMCs, sampled from a glioma patient treated with radiotherapy, temozolomide or both. The TCR was taken from a man aged 40-55 years with glioma. CDR3 coding DNA: TGTGCCATCAGTGACCGGATAGCGGGGGGGGGTATAGCCAAAAACATTCAGTACTTC. Encoded protein: CAISDRIAGGGIAKNIQYF.